This T cell receptor (beta chain) was identified in a study of blood T cell repertoires in COVID-19. Turning to the study itself: The analysed material was cDNA or gDNA that came from T cells, B-cell-depleted T cells, or PBMCs.

The CDR3 runs 15 residues. V shed 0 bases, J shed 1 base, and the junction held 0 bases outside the gene matches. Germline lookup yields CDR1 KGHSH and CDR2 LQKENI. TCRdb keeps only in-frame clones here, not all; method: immunoSEQ multiplex PCR. The sample has about 28,000 clones, around nine tenths seen once. Sequencing was done on a sample of peripheral blood. The chain carries TRBV18 and TRBJ2-1, with 7 bases identical to TRBD1. The TCR comes from a human donor in a cohort sampled during active COVID-19. The CDR3 DNA follows: TGTGCCAGCTCACCACCGGGACAGTCCTACAATGAGCAGTTCTTC. Translating it yields CASSPPGQSYNEQFF.